Below are 8 T cell receptor beta chains sequenced from a single sample in a study of neurological immune-mediated disorders. The time point: technical triplicate 2. TCRdb redid the calling of the 5' RACE reads with MiXCR, one entry per CDR3 protein. The repertoire has about 55,000 distinct CDR3 sequences, approximately 25% of them found once; the top ten carry about 4.5%. Sequencing used PBMCs. Every receptor here comes from a man in his sixties with HTLV-1-associated myelopathy (HAM/TSP).

This clonotype was picked up many times. V is TRBV5-1 and J is TRBJ2-1; 7 bases map to TRBD2. V lost 4 bases and J lost 5; bases outside the gene matches: 9. Germline V gene data show CDR1 as SGHRS and CDR2 as YFSETQ. The CDR3 loop spans 15 amino acids. In DNA form, the CDR3 reads TGCGCCAGCAGCCCCCGGGAGGCTCCAGACAATGAGCAGTTCTTC. Translation: CASSPREAPDNEQFF.

The V gene is TRBV10-3, the J gene TRBJ2-7; perhaps TRBD1 as D (6 bases). Germline CDR1 is ENHRY and CDR2 is SYGVKD. This CDR3 is 13 amino acids long. Between the trimmed V and J ends, which lost 6 bases and 2 bases, there was a span of 11 bases. The CDR3 nucleotides read TGTGCCATCAGGCGGACAGAGACCTACGAGCAGTACTTC. As protein: CAIRRTETYEQYF.

The chain links TRBV29-1 to TRBJ1-2; D not certain. CDR3 length: 14 amino acids. V was pared by 6 bases and J by 8 bases, with 22 bases between. In germline, CDR1 is SQVTM, CDR2 ANQGSEA. CDR3 bases: TGCAGCGTCTCCGGGATGCGGGTCCCCGACGGCTACACCTTC. Amino acid sequence: CSVSGMRVPDGYTF.

This clonotype was seen repeatedly, ten times or more. The chain is built from TRBV24-1 and TRBJ1-5, with 7 nucleotides matching TRBD1. The V and J ends lost 8 bases and 3 bases, in that order; junction bases with no gene match: 15. The CDR3 runs to 17 residues. From germline, CDR1 is KGHDR and CDR2 SFDVKD. CDR3 residues: CATTLSPGTALNQPQHF. For the CDR3, the DNA is TGTGCCACCACACTATCCCCGGGGACAGCACTCAATCAGCCCCAGCATTTT.

There are many counts of this clonotype. This chain connects TRBV11-2 to TRBJ2-7, with D maybe TRBD2 (6 bases). CDR1 SGHAT and CDR2 FQNNGV come from the germline V gene. This CDR3 spans 14 amino acids. V was cut by 5 bases and J by 0 bases, with 11 bases left in between. CDR3 nucleotide sequence: TGTGCCAGCAGCGTAGGGAGGCGCTCCTACGAGCAGTACTTC. Translated: CASSVGRRSYEQYF.

This clonotype was detected ten times or more. The chain combines TRBV5-4 with TRBJ2-7, with 8 bases lining up with TRBD1. This CDR3 spans 14 amino acids. From germline, CDR1 is SGHNT and CDR2 YYREEE (reference sequence). V lost 2 bases to trimming and J lost 3 bases; unmatched junction nucleotides: 4. In DNA form, the CDR3 reads TGTGCCAGCAGCTTAGAGACAGGGGACTACGAGCAGTACTTC. Amino acid sequence: CASSLETGDYEQYF.

This clonotype has at least ten counts. The gene calls are TRBV4-1 and TRBJ2-7, with D possibly being TRBD1 (7 bases). The length of the CDR3 is 16 residues. The ends were cut back, 1 base at V and 1 base at J, with 14 bases in the middle. Germline CDR1 and CDR2: MGHRA and YSYEKL. The DNA of the CDR3 is TGCGCCAGCAGCCAAGTACCCAGGGGGGCTTCCTACGAGCAGTACTTC. As protein: CASSQVPRGASYEQYF.

This clonotype was counted many times. The chain recombines TRBV20-1 with TRBJ2-1; 7 bases align to TRBD1. The CDR3 is 13 amino acids. The junction had 11 bases not matched to a gene; V was cut back by 7 bases and J by 8 bases. In germline, CDR1 is DFQATT, CDR2 SNEGSKA (reference sequence). CDR3 sequence: CSVATGIVDEQFF. Written as DNA, the CDR3 is TGCAGTGTCGCGACAGGGATAGTCGATGAGCAGTTCTTC.